This section outlines one TCR beta chain sequence together with its context. The antigen is unknown. These data originate in a study of tumor-infiltrating lymphocytes in primary liver carcinoma. Overall study findings and caveats: Only about 7-25% of top clones occurred in every one of the five tumor regions.

The investigators made TCR beta cDNA from about 500 ng total RNA, using a constant-region primer. Modified slightly, ARM-PCR produced TCR beta libraries over three nested multiplex PCR rounds. In the first two PCR rounds, TRBV1-TRBV30 forward primers were paired with a C-beta reverse primer, and each round lasted around 10 cycles. TCRdb used MiXCR to reprocess the multiplex PCR reads, holding one entry per CDR3 protein. Seen here are tens of thousands of distinct CDR3 sequences, about two thirds observed once, and the top ten hold roughly 15%. Unsorted bulk tissue of about 18-32 mg yielded co-extracted RNA and DNA. The CDR3 totals 14 residues. V shed 3 bases and J shed 3 bases, with 11 bases lying between them. Germline loops: CDR1 DFQATT, CDR2 SNEGSKA (reference sequence).

The sequencing sample was made of liver tumor tissue from sampling region 4. The subset was: tumor region T4, right-lateral pole. The chain combines TRBV20-1 with TRBJ2-2; D is possibly TRBD1 or TRBD2 (6 bases each). The receptor was derived from a woman in her fifties or sixties with primary liver carcinoma and hepatitis B virus infection. The DNA of the CDR3 is TGCAGTGCTAGGGGGGGCAGGGACACCGGGGAGCTGTTTTTT. Translation: CSARGGRDTGELFF.